Below, one T cell receptor (beta chain) is given with its context. The target antigen is unknown. This table comes from immunoSEQ multiplex PCR, and its TCRdb copy is limited to in-frame clones, with some not included. The sample lists some 120,000 clones, roughly nine tenths occurring once. Germline trimming cut 5 bases from V and 1 base from J; bases unmatched to any gene: 5. CDR1 is MDHEN and CDR2 is SYDVKM in the germline V gene. The length of the CDR3 is 15 residues. The data belong to a study of T cell responses to AZD1222 COVID-19 vaccine. Study-wide results and limits: Seropositive status at baseline applied to only five to seven AZD1222 recipients. Increases in Spike-specific TCR breadth and depth were seen after two AZD1222 doses.

Material: peripheral blood, obtained on day 0 of AZD1222 vaccination. This TCR was recovered from an adult in good health. The chain uses TRBV28 and TRBJ2-3, with 8 bases that match TRBD2. This CDR3 reads CASSPMTSGTDTQYF. DNA of the CDR3: TGTGCCAGCAGTCCGATGACTAGCGGCACAGATACGCAGTATTTT. Combining the CDR3 with reference TRBV28 and TRBJ2-3 gives the whole variable domain DVKVTQSSRYLVKRTGEKVFLECVQDMDHENMFWYRQDPGLGLRLIYFSYDVKMKEKGDIPEGYSVSREKKERFSLILESASTNQTSMYLCASSPMTSGTDTQYFGPGTRLTVL.